The 2 T cell receptor beta chains below come from one sample, sequenced in a study of beta chain features in type 1 diabetes. Broader study findings: All four CD4+ subsets of Type 1 diabetes patients contained TCRB CDR3s that were moderately but significantly shorter.

Reverse transcribing all isolated RNA meant expressed TCRB transcripts were sequenced. Here immunoSEQ multiplex PCR was the method, and the copy in TCRdb shows in-frame clones only, minus some. The sample holds 150,000 to 180,000 clones, 10% to 13% seen once. No cognate antigen is known for these TCRs. The source material was central memory CD4+ T cells from blood. The source is a man aged 25-45 years with type 1 diabetes.

A few counts support this clone. The chain recombines TRBV9 with TRBJ2-7, with D tentatively TRBD1 (5 bases). The germline V gene encodes CDR1 SGDLS and CDR2 YYNGEE. V gave up 4 bases and J gave up 5 bases, with 10 bases separating them. CDR3 length equals 12 residues. This CDR3 reads CASSKGRDEQYF. CDR3 DNA sequence: TGTGCCAGCAGCAAGGGGCGTGACGAGCAGTACTTC. Full variable domain (rest looked up from reference TRBV9 and TRBJ2-7): DSGVTQTPKHLITATGQRVTLRCSPRSGDLSVYWYQQSLDQGLQFLIQYYNGEERAKGNILERFSAQQFPDLHSELNLSSLELGDSALYFCASSKGRDEQYFGPGTRLTVT.

This clone turned up a few times. The CDR3 DNA reads TGTGCCAGCAGTCCCCTAGCGGTAGACTCCTACGAGCAGTACTTC. Protein: CASSPLAVDSYEQYF. This chain links TRBV27 with TRBJ2-7; 7 bases fit TRBD2. Germline CDR1 reads MNHEY; CDR2 reads SMNVEV (reference sequence). Losses at the gene ends were 5 bases for V and 0 bases for J; bases not matched to a gene: 7. The CDR3 length is 15 residues.